A single sample is the source of the 4 T cell receptor beta chains below, sequenced in a study of CD8 T cells in Susac syndrome (dated by TCRdb to between 2017 and 2020). The library was built by means of the immunoSEQ multiplex PCR assay. RNA was extracted with the RNeasy kit and about 0.5 to 1 ug was reverse transcribed using random hexamers. TCRdb ran its own pipeline on the public reads, namely fastp trimming at Q25 and MiXCR clone calling, and kept in-frame beta chains. Identical CDR3 protein sequences are pooled into one entry, listed with their most common genes and DNA. Within this sample are about 94,000 distinct CDR3 sequences, with roughly 94% of them counted one time only. The top ten clones comprise roughly 0.31% of the sample. Sample: CD4+ T cells from PBMCs. These receptors were collected from a human donor with Susac syndrome.

As for this clonotype: One end of the junction varies from germline; a read error may be responsible. This chain connects TRBV2 to TRBJ2-7; 7 nucleotides align to TRBD2. The CDR3 sequence is 15 residues long. Germline loops: CDR1 SNHLY, CDR2 FYNNEI. CDR3 sequence reads: CASSALRGDSYEQYF. As DNA, the CDR3 is TGTGCCAGTAGTGCCCTACGGGGGGATTCCTACGAGCAGTACTTC. Full variable domain (rest looked up from reference TRBV2 and TRBJ2-7): EPEVTQTPSHQVTQMGQEVILRCVPISNHLYFYWYRQILGQKVEFLVSFYNNEISEKSEIFDDQFSVERPDGSNFTLKIRSTKLEDSAMYFCASSALRGDSYEQYFGPGTRLTVT.

The chain has TRBV29-1 and TRBJ1-4, with D possibly being TRBD1 (6 bases). This CDR3 contains 13 residues. CDR1 SQVTM and CDR2 ANQGSEA come from the germline V gene. Trimming pared 6 bases from V and 7 bases from J, leaving 15 bases between. The CDR3 protein is CSVAGTPTEKLFF. The CDR3 nucleotides read TGCAGCGTCGCCGGGACACCCACTGAAAAACTGTTTTTT.

V and J are TRBV4-3 and TRBJ2-3, with 9 bases matching TRBD2. Germline loops: CDR1 LGHNA, CDR2 YSLEER. V trimming: 4 bases; J trimming: 0 bases; junction bases outside the gene matches: 8. CDR3 length: 17 amino acids. The CDR3 here is CASSPSWSGGSTDTQYF. The CDR3 coding sequence is TGCGCCAGCAGCCCGAGTTGGAGCGGGGGGAGCACAGATACGCAGTATTTT.

The chain joins TRBV7-9 to TRBJ1-2; unclear D gene. Germline CDR1 and CDR2: SEHNR and FQNEAQ (reference sequence). V lost 1 base to trimming and J lost 7 bases, with 10 bases between them. This CDR3 is built from 13 residues. The CDR3 region is CASSLGGSRGYTF. CDR3 nucleotides: TGTGCCAGCAGCTTAGGCGGGTCGCGTGGCTACACCTTC.